These T cell receptor beta chains were read from a single sample in a study of vaccination and CD4 T cells after COVID-19. TCRdb re-called the PCR reads through MiXCR, storing one row per CDR3 protein. Found here are 25,000 to 30,000 distinct CDR3 sequences, around 49% of them singletons; the top ten hold 5.5%. Sequences were derived from CD4+ T cells from blood, sampled about 7 months after SARS-CoV-2 vaccination. These receptors came from a human donor who had recovered from COVID-19. The CDR3 runs from the conserved cysteine through the conserved F or W. A D gene is named only where the DNA matches it firmly. Size is omitted from some rows. Given values are once, few, many or a class for expanded clones.

V gene	J gene	clone size	D gene	CDR3 protein	CDR3 DNA
TRBV19	TRBJ1-1	NA	NA	CASCTTGNTEAFF	TGTGCCAGTTGTACTACGGGGAACACTGAAGCTTTCTTT
TRBV7-9	TRBJ2-5	NA	NA	CASSSPAREQETQYF	TGTGCCAGCAGCTCCCCGGCCCGGGAACAAGAGACCCAGTACTTC
TRBV6-2/TRBV6-3	TRBJ1-2	few	TRBD1	CASNSPGQGSTSYGYTF	TGTGCCAGCAACTCACCGGGACAGGGCTCGACAAGCTATGGCTACACCTTC
TRBV2	TRBJ1-1	NA	NA	CASSEFQGRNTEAFF	TGTGCCAGCAGTGAATTCCAGGGTAGGAACACTGAAGCTTTCTTT
TRBV11-3	TRBJ2-5	few	TRBD2	CASSLRAGPGETQYF	TGTGCCAGCAGCTTGCGAGCGGGACCCGGCGAGACCCAGTACTTC
TRBV20-1	TRBJ1-6	few	NA	CSARERRDKFNSPLHF	TGCAGTGCTAGAGAGCGCCGGGACAAGTTTAATTCACCCCTCCACTTT
TRBV20-1	TRBJ1-1	few	NA	CSARDFRGGTEAFF	TGCAGTGCTAGAGATTTTCGGGGCGGGACTGAAGCTTTCTTT
TRBV7-9	TRBJ1-1	NA	TRBD1	CASRPPDRGVNTEAFF	TGTGCCAGCAGACCCCCCGACAGGGGGGTGAACACTGAAGCTTTCTTT
TRBV19	TRBJ2-7	NA	TRBD2	CASTRDYHFSYEQYF	TGTGCCAGCACTCGGGACTACCACTTCTCCTACGAGCAGTACTTC
TRBV7-3	TRBJ2-3	NA	TRBD2	CASSLSLAGADTQYF	TGTGCCAGCAGCTTATCTCTAGCGGGAGCAGATACGCAGTATTTT
TRBV21-1	TRBJ2-7	large	NA	CASSKALYHSYEQYF	TGTGCCAGCAGCAAAGCCCTCTACCACTCCTACGAGCAGTACTTC
TRBV10-3	TRBJ2-7	NA	TRBD2	CAISREVFYEQYF	TGTGCCATCAGCCGGGAGGTGTTTTACGAGCAGTACTTC
TRBV12-3/TRBV12-4	TRBJ2-7	NA	TRBD2	CASREGTSGRDEQYF	TGTGCCAGCAGGGAAGGGACTAGCGGGAGGGACGAGCAGTACTTC
TRBV19	TRBJ2-6	NA	NA	CASTLTALAGANVLTF	TGTGCCAGTACTCTGACCGCCTTAGCTGGGGCCAACGTCCTGACTTTC
TRBV9	TRBJ2-3	once	NA	CASSVVWGSTQYF	TGTGCCAGCAGCGTAGTATGGGGGAGTACGCAGTATTTT
TRBV28	TRBJ2-7	NA	NA	CASTPPGSSYEQYF	TGTGCCAGCACCCCCCCCGGGAGCTCCTACGAGCAGTACTTC